This is a list of T cell receptor beta chains from one sample in a study of early T cells in non-severe SARS-CoV-2 infection. Via MiXCR, TCRdb re-called the 5' RACE reads, giving one row per CDR3 protein. Here the sample spans approximately 40,000 distinct CDR3 sequences, about 6% being singletons. Material: whole blood, obtained at baseline. The source of these receptors is an adult who was a healthcare worker with PCR-confirmed SARS-CoV-2 infection or an uninfected control (not recorded which). Each CDR3 is given with its conserved first and last residue. A D gene is named only where the DNA matches it firmly. Size is omitted from some rows. Given values are once, few, many or a class for expanded clones.

V gene	D gene	CDR3 length	clone size	J gene	CDR3 DNA	CDR3 protein
TRBV4-1	.	15	.	TRBJ2-7	TGCGCCAGCAGCCAAGTGCCGGGAGTGAACTACGAGCAGTACTTC	CASSQVPGVNYEQYF
TRBV5-1	TRBD1	14	few	TRBJ2-7	TGCGCCAGCAGCTTGTCTACAGGGGCCCACGAGCAGTACTTC	CASSLSTGAHEQYF
TRBV6-2/TRBV6-3	.	12	many	TRBJ2-7	TGTGCCAGCAGTTACTCGAGGCCCGAGCAGTACTTC	CASSYSRPEQYF
TRBV6-2/TRBV6-3	.	13	many	TRBJ2-3	TGTGCCACCCGACGGCCCCAGTCCGATACGCAGTATTTT	CATRRPQSDTQYF
TRBV6-2/TRBV6-3	.	13	many	TRBJ2-2	TGTGCCAGCAGGCAGCTAAGGGACGGGGAGCTGTTTTTT	CASRQLRDGELFF
TRBV11-2	.	12	few	TRBJ1-5	TGTGCCAGCAGTCCGGGAGGGGAGCCCCAGCATTTT	CASSPGGEPQHF
TRBV6-2/TRBV6-3	TRBD2	17	.	TRBJ2-1	TGTGCCAGCAGTTACTCGATCCCAGCGGGGGGCAGGGGCGAGCAGTTCTTC	CASSYSIPAGGRGEQFF
TRBV5-6	.	13	few	TRBJ2-2	TGTGCCAGCAGCTCCCGTTTGGCCGGGGAGCTGTTTTTT	CASSSRLAGELFF
TRBV20-1	.	14	many	TRBJ1-1	TGCAGTGCTAGAAGGGGGGCAGGATCCACTGAAGCTTTCTTT	CSARRGAGSTEAFF
TRBV7-8	.	12	few	TRBJ1-5	TGTGCCAGCAGCTTATTGGGGCGGCCCCAGCATTTT	CASSLLGRPQHF
TRBV6-6	TRBD1	14	few	TRBJ1-6	TGTGCCAGCAGTTCTGGACAGGGCGGGTTGGCCCTCCACTTT	CASSSGQGGLALHF
TRBV24-1	.	15	many	TRBJ2-2	TGTGCCACCAGTACCCCCAGGGCGGAAACCGGGGAGCTGTTTTTT	CATSTPRAETGELFF
TRBV7-6	TRBD2	15	many	TRBJ2-3	TGTGCCAGCAGCTTAGGTAGCGGGGGCACAGATACGCAGTATTTT	CASSLGSGGTDTQYF
TRBV5-8	.	15	many	TRBJ1-2	TGTGCCAGCAGCTTAATCCGAAGGGCGAACTATGGCTACACCTTC	CASSLIRRANYGYTF
TRBV24-1	TRBD1	18	few	TRBJ1-2	TGTGCCACCAGTGATTCTGCCCAAACCTACAGGGGAAACTATGGCTACACCTTC	CATSDSAQTYRGNYGYTF